The sequence of this T cell receptor beta chain was determined in a study of T cells in Graves' hyperthyroidism and ophthalmopathy. This clonotype appeared many times. RNA transcripts served as the template for amplifying TCR beta CDR3 regions. When the TCR CDR3 underwent first-round RT-PCR, the HTBI primer set was used. TCRdb re-derived calls from the multiplex PCR reads in MiXCR, one entry per CDR3 protein. The sample comprises more than 300,000 distinct CDR3 sequences, 18% of which are singletons, and over 35% rests with the top ten. Deletions cut 4 bases from V and 1 base from J, with 7 bases between. Per the germline V gene, CDR1 is DFQATT and CDR2 is SNEGSKA (reference sequence). This CDR3 has 12 amino acids.

This TCR was recovered from a man in his late teens or twenties with Graves' ophthalmopathy. This rearrangement joins TRBV20-1 to TRBJ1-1, with a possible D match to TRBD1 (6 bases). The specimen was blood. Here the CDR3 reads CSATGENTEAFF. The CDR3 DNA is TGCAGTGCTACAGGGGAGAACACTGAAGCTTTCTTT.